This T cell receptor beta chain was sequenced in a study of B cell selection in AIRE deficiency. Conventional CD4 T cells were sorted as CD4+CD127+ cells. Study-wide findings and caveats: Only TCRbeta was sequenced; about 37% of shared healthy Treg sequences appeared in Tconv. Of a few thousand shared Treg TCRbeta sequences, over 30% were healthy-only, 9.3% patient-only. Patient Tconv cells held roughly a third of Treg sequences shared by healthy donors.

In the authors' workflow: Patients' conventional T cells yielded about 11x10^4 distinct TCRbeta sequences; donors' 13.4x10^4. Data came from immunoSEQ multiplex PCR; TCRdb stores just in-frame clones and leaves some out. V and J calls plus clone size are reproduced from that table; the DNA served to infer D and trimming. Of about 25,000 clones in the sample, 95% to 97% were seen once. In this sample, this clone turned up once. What it recognizes is unknown. From germline, CDR1 is SGHTA and CDR2 FQGTGA. The CDR3 consists of 13 residues. Trimming left V 3 bases short and J 6 bases short, with 9 bases between.

The chain links TRBV7-3 to TRBJ1-5; TRBD1 is a possible D gene (6 bases). The clonotype comes from a human donor in good health. The sequenced sample was CD4+CD127+ conventional T cells sorted from PBMCs. CDR3 nucleotides: TGTGCCAGCAGCTTCGCCAGGGGTCAGCCCCAGCATTTT. Encoded protein: CASSFARGQPQHF.